These 27 T cell receptor beta chains were sequenced from one sample in a study of blood T cell repertoires in COVID-19. Profiling relied on immunoSEQ multiplex PCR, and the TCRdb table lists in-frame clones only, not all of them. The table has fewer than 250,000 clones, roughly 84% seen once. The sample consisted of PBMCs or T cells enriched from blood (not recorded which). The source of these receptors is a middle-aged woman who had recovered from COVID-19.

The chain employs TRBV7-2 and TRBJ2-2; weak D call: TRBD1 (6 bases). The CDR3 totals 15 residues. V dropped 1 base and J dropped 3 bases, with 9 bases sitting between them. Germline CDR1 SGHTA, CDR2 FQGNSA. The CDR3 loop reads CASSLVYRDTGELFF. The DNA of the CDR3 is TGTGCCAGCAGCTTAGTTTACAGGGACACCGGGGAGCTGTTTTTT.

In regard to this clone: The identical CDR3 is also encoded by other nucleotide sequences in the sample. This chain uses TRBV7-2 with TRBJ2-2; 9 bases align to TRBD2. V was clipped by 0 bases and J by 5 bases; unmatched bases: 1. CDR1 SGHTA and CDR2 FQGNSA come from the germline V gene. The CDR3 contains 15 residues. The CDR3 spells CASSLASGGTGELFF. The CDR3 DNA is TGTGCCAGCAGCTTAGCCAGCGGGGGGACCGGGGAGCTGTTTTTT.

This chain links TRBV3-1 (or the pseudogene TRBV3-2) with TRBJ2-5; D may be TRBD2 (5 bases). V gave up 3 bases and J gave up 0 bases, with 5 bases separating them. Germline lookup yields CDR1 LGHDT and CDR2 YNNKEL (reference sequence). This CDR3 comprises 13 residues. The CDR3 sequence is CASSQRDQETQYF. CDR3 nucleotides: TGTGCCAGCAGCCAGAGGGACCAAGAGACCCAGTACTTC.

CDR3 sequence reads: CASSWSVLSGANVLTF. CDR3 nucleotides: TGTGCCAGCAGCTGGAGCGTTTTGAGTGGGGCCAACGTCCTGACTTTC. This sequence joins TRBV11-2 and TRBJ2-6; D unclear. Between the trimmed V and J ends, which lost 4 bases and 3 bases, there was a span of 13 bases. CDR1 and CDR2 (germline): SGHAT, FQNNGV. The CDR3 totals 16 residues.

This chain connects TRBV7-3 to TRBJ2-1; D gene unclear. This CDR3 region has 13 residues. Germline V gene lookup returns CDR1 SGHTA and CDR2 FQGTGA. V lost 4 bases and J 9 bases, leaving 13 bases between the germline ends. The CDR3 is CASSSPGLSEQFF. CDR3 in DNA: TGTGCCAGCAGCTCCCCTGGCTTAAGTGAGCAGTTCTTC. Full variable domain (remainder filled in from reference TRBV7-3 and TRBJ2-1): GAGVSQTPSNKVTEKGKYVELRCDPISGHTALYWYRQSLGQGPEFLIYFQGTGAADDSGLPNDRFFAVRPEGSVSTLKIQRTERGDSAVYLCASSSPGLSEQFFGPGTRLTVL.

In its sample, this clone was seen once. This chain links TRBV10-3 with TRBJ2-7; 10 bases map to TRBD2. Germline CDR1 ENHRY, CDR2 SYGVKD. CDR3 length equals 16 residues. Germline trimming cut 6 bases from V and 4 bases from J; bases unmatched to any gene: 12. DNA for the CDR3: TGTGCCATCAGAGACCCCGGGACTAGCGCCTCGTACGAGCAGTACTTC. Protein product: CAIRDPGTSASYEQYF.

In this sample, this clone turned up once. The gene calls are TRBV12-5 and TRBJ1-1; tentatively, D is TRBD1 (5 bases). Germline lookup yields CDR1 LGHNT and CDR2 FRNRAP. Trimming shortened V by 0 bases and J by 1 base, and 18 bases separated the two germline ends. The CDR3 is 18 amino acids. CDR3 sequence: CASGLVQVATGWNTEAFF. The CDR3 DNA reads TGTGCTAGTGGTTTGGTACAGGTGGCGACTGGCTGGAACACTGAAGCTTTCTTT.

In this sample, this clone turned up a few times. The chain uses TRBV5-4 and TRBJ2-7; 13 nucleotides align to TRBD2. This CDR3 is 17 amino acids long. V lost 2 bases, J lost 5 bases, and 10 bases stayed unmatched. Germline V lookup: CDR1 SGHNT, CDR2 YYREEE (reference sequence). The CDR3 nucleotides read TGTGCCAGCAGCTTCGAACTAGCGGGAGGGCCGGACCACGAGCAGTACTTC. Translation: CASSFELAGGPDHEQYF.

The V and J genes are TRBV11-2 and TRBJ2-7; TRBD2 matches at 9 bases. V was clipped by 5 bases and J by 6 bases; unmatched bases: 11. This CDR3 is 15 amino acids long. Germline V CDR1 and CDR2: SGHAT, FQNNGV. CDR3 nucleotides: TGTGCCAGCAGCCGGTTTAGCGGGAGCGGAGGCGAGCAGTACGTC. It specifies CASSRFSGSGGEQYV.

This clone has just a few counts. The CDR3 loop is CASSRRLATFTDTQYF. In nucleotides, the CDR3 is TGTGCCAGCAGCCGGAGACTAGCAACTTTCACAGATACGCAGTATTTT. This chain links TRBV14 with TRBJ2-3, with 7 bases fitting TRBD2. Germline assignment: CDR1 SGHDN and CDR2 FVKESK. The CDR3 has 16 residues. The J segment lost 2 bases and the V segment lost 4 bases, leaving 9 bases of the junction unmatched. The whole variable domain, filled in from reference TRBV14 and TRBJ2-3, reads EAGVTQFPSHSVIEKGQTVTLRCDPISGHDNLYWYRRVMGKEIKFLLHFVKESKQDESGMPNNRFLAERTGGTYSTLKVQPAELEDSGVYFCASSRRLATFTDTQYFGPGTRLTVL.

This clone was counted only a few times. This chain links TRBV28 with TRBJ1-2, with 7 bases fitting TRBD1. Germline CDR1 is MDHEN and CDR2 is SYDVKM. V lost 10 bases to trimming and J lost 11 bases; unmatched junction nucleotides: 7. The CDR3 extends over 10 amino acids. The DNA of the CDR3 is TGTGCCACATTACAGGGGCGGTACACCTTC. The encoded protein is CATLQGRYTF.

The chain has TRBV7-3 and TRBJ2-1; a weak D match, TRBD2 (7 bases). Germline lookup yields CDR1 SGHTA and CDR2 FQGTGA. The CDR3 length is 18 residues. Trimming pared 5 bases from V and 0 bases from J, leaving 20 bases between. The CDR3 DNA sequence: TGTGCCAGCAGCCCCGGGGGGCCTAACCTACCCTCCTACAATGAGCAGTTCTTC. Protein product: CASSPGGPNLPSYNEQFF.

The chain uses TRBV28 and TRBJ2-5; 9 bases map to TRBD1. Germline loops: CDR1 MDHEN, CDR2 SYDVKM. The CDR3 is 14 amino acids. The ends lost 6 bases at V and 1 base at J; junction bases unmatched: 3. CDR3 region: CASRIQGAQETQYF. For the CDR3, the DNA is TGTGCCAGCAGAATACAGGGGGCCCAAGAGACCCAGTACTTC. Full variable domain (rest looked up from reference TRBV28 and TRBJ2-5): DVKVTQSSRYLVKRTGEKVFLECVQDMDHENMFWYRQDPGLGLRLIYFSYDVKMKEKGDIPEGYSVSREKKERFSLILESASTNQTSMYLCASRIQGAQETQYFGPGTRLLVL.

The V call is TRBV30, the J call TRBJ1-4, with 7 bases identical to TRBD1. V dropped 0 bases and J dropped 5; count of bases not matched to a gene: 15. This CDR3 has 18 amino acids. Germline assignment: CDR1 GTSNPN and CDR2 SVGIG (reference sequence). Here the CDR3 reads CAWSVSRNRGQPNEKLFF. CDR3 nucleotides: TGTGCCTGGAGTGTTAGCCGCAACCGGGGACAGCCAAATGAAAAACTGTTTTTT.

This clone has only one observation. CDR3 amino acids: CASSHSRDRETQYF. The CDR3 nucleotides are TGCGCCAGCAGCCATTCTCGGGATCGGGAGACCCAGTACTTC. The chain links TRBV4-1 to TRBJ2-5; possibly TRBD2 for D (5 bases). CDR1 is MGHRA and CDR2 is YSYEKL in the germline V gene. This CDR3 spans 14 amino acids. V lost 3 bases to trimming and J lost 5 bases, with 13 bases between them.

V usage is TRBV3-1 (or the pseudogene TRBV3-2) and J usage is TRBJ2-4, with 7 bases identical to TRBD1. The CDR3 consists of 17 residues. V was pared by 3 bases and J by 3 bases, with 11 bases of the junction left unmatched. CDR1 and CDR2 (germline): LGHDT, YNNKEL (reference sequence). This CDR3 reads CASSQGTTGTDKNIQYF. CDR3 nucleotide sequence: TGTGCCAGCAGCCAGGGAACCACCGGGACAGACAAAAACATTCAGTACTTC.

The gene calls are TRBV10-2 and TRBJ2-5; 10 bases agree with TRBD2. The junction had 1 base not matched to a gene; V was cut back by 2 bases and J by 4 bases. This CDR3 is 14 amino acids long. Germline lookup yields CDR1 WSHSY and CDR2 SAAADI. CDR3 nucleotide sequence: TGCGCCAGCAGTGAGATAGCGGGAGGAGAGACCCAGTACTTC. Its translation is CASSEIAGGETQYF.

The chain is built from TRBV11-2 and TRBJ2-5; D unresolved. The V gene lost 8 bases and the J gene lost 4 bases, with 14 bases spanning the gap. Looked up from germline, CDR1 is SGHAT and CDR2 is FQNNGV. The CDR3 contains 13 residues. DNA of the CDR3: TGTGCCAGCTCGAGGAATTTGAGAGAGACCCAGTACTTC. Protein: CASSRNLRETQYF.

This chain connects TRBV9 to TRBJ2-1; TRBD2 aligns across 10 bases. The length of the CDR3 is 14 residues. V gave up 1 base and J gave up 9 bases; unmatched junction bases: 4. Looked up from germline, CDR1 is SGDLS and CDR2 is YYNGEE. CDR3 in amino acids: CASSVLAGEGEQFF. The CDR3 coding sequence is TGTGCCAGCAGCGTACTAGCGGGAGAGGGTGAGCAGTTCTTC.

The chain couples TRBV5-1 to TRBJ1-1; TRBD1 agrees at 8 bases. J was trimmed by 5 bases and V by 1 base; bases with no gene match: 4. This CDR3 is 14 amino acids long. Germline CDR1 reads SGHRS; CDR2 reads YFSETQ. The CDR3 protein is CASSLRQGSTEAFF. The CDR3 DNA sequence: TGCGCCAGCAGCTTGCGACAGGGGTCGACTGAAGCTTTCTTT.

The rearrangement links TRBV19 to TRBJ1-1; 10 positions match TRBD1. The CDR3 loop spans 14 amino acids. Trimming cost V 3 bases and J 5 bases; bases outside gene matches: 3. Germline assignment: CDR1 LNHDA and CDR2 SQIVND (reference sequence). In nucleotides, the CDR3 is TGTGCCAGTAGTATCGGGACAGGGGAGACTGAAGCTTTCTTT. Encoded protein: CASSIGTGETEAFF.

V is TRBV5-3 and J is TRBJ2-1; TRBD2 is a possible D gene (5 bases). TRBV5-3 is labeled an ORF, and its function is uncertain. V was shortened by 4 bases and J by 7 bases, with 15 bases between the two germline ends. The CDR3 is 14 amino acids. This CDR3 reads CARSTGLKRNEQFF. The CDR3 DNA reads as TGTGCCAGAAGCACCGGACTGAAGAGGAATGAGCAGTTCTTC.

The chain links TRBV5-5 to TRBJ2-5, with D hard to call. The V end lost 0 bases, the J end lost 5 bases, and 11 bases lay between the germline ends. The CDR3 is 14 residues long. Looked up from germline, CDR1 is SGHKS and CDR2 is YYEKEE (reference sequence). The CDR3, as DNA: TGTGCCAGCAGCTTGGAACAGTCCGCGGAGACCCAGTACTTC. Its translation is CASSLEQSAETQYF.

The rearrangement links TRBV19 to TRBJ2-2, with D perhaps matching TRBD2 (5 bases). V lost 3 bases to trimming and J lost 6 bases, with 14 bases between them. The CDR3 runs 15 residues. Looked up from germline, CDR1 is LNHDA and CDR2 is SQIVND (reference sequence). The CDR3 here is CASSIGGPGAGELFF. The DNA for the CDR3 is TGTGCCAGTAGTATTGGTGGCCCCGGGGCCGGGGAGCTGTTTTTT.

The V gene is TRBV19, the J gene TRBJ1-4; D remains ambiguous. Germline CDR1 reads LNHDA; CDR2 reads SQIVND (reference sequence). V was trimmed by 5 bases and J by 0 bases, leaving 13 bases between them. The CDR3 has 16 amino acids. CDR3 in DNA: TGTGCCAGTAGTTTCGGACGGGAGGCAACTAATGAAAAACTGTTTTTT. This gives the protein CASSFGREATNEKLFF.

The rearrangement links TRBV21-1 to TRBJ2-7; the listed D gene, TRBD2, was not tested against the DNA. TRBV21-1 is an annotated pseudogene. The CDR3 extends over 18 amino acids. CDR3 amino acids: CASRPLGRRRGITYEQYV. As DNA, the CDR3 is TGTGCCAGCAGGCCACTCGGTCGGAGGAGGGGAATTACCTACGAGCAGTACGTC.

This rearrangement joins TRBV18 to TRBJ1-2; 9 bases are shared with TRBD1. The CDR3 spans 16 residues. Germline values: CDR1 KGHSH, CDR2 LQKENI. Trimming cost V 3 bases and J 5 bases; bases outside gene matches: 10. CDR3 DNA sequence: TGTGCCAGCTCACCCCCTTGGGACAGGGAAGGGTATGGCTACACCTTC. This sequence encodes CASSPPWDREGYGYTF. Filled out from reference TRBV18 and TRBJ1-2, the complete variable domain reads NAGVMQNPRHLVRRRGQEARLRCSPMKGHSHVYWYRQLPEEGLKFMVYLQKENIIDESGMPKERFSAEFPKEGPSILRIQQVVRGDSAAYFCASSPPWDREGYGYTFGSGTRLTVV.